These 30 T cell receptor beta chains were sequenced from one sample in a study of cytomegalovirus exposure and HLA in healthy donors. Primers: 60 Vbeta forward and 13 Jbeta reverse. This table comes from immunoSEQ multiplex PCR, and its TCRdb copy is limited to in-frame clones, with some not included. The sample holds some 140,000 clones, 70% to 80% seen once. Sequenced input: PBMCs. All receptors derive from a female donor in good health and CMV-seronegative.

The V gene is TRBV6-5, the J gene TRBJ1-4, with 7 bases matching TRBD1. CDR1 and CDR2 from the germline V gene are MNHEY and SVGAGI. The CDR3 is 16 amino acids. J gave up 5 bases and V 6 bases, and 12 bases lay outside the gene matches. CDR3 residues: CASSYRARGYNEKLFF. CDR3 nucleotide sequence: TGTGCCAGCAGCTACAGGGCCAGGGGGTACAATGAAAAACTGTTTTTT.

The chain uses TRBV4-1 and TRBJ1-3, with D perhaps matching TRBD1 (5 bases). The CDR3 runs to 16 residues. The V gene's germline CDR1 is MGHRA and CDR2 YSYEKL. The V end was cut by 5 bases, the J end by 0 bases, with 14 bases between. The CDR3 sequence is CASSRVWGLSGNTIYF. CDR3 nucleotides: TGCGCCAGCAGCAGGGTCTGGGGCCTCTCTGGAAACACCATATATTTT.

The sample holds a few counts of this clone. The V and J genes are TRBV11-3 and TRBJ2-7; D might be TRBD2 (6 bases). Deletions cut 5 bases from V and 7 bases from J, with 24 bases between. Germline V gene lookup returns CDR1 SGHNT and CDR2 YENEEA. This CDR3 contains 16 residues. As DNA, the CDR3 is TGTGCCAGCAGCCTCCGACCGGGCCGAGGAGCGGGTGAGCAGTACTTC. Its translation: CASSLRPGRGAGEQYF.

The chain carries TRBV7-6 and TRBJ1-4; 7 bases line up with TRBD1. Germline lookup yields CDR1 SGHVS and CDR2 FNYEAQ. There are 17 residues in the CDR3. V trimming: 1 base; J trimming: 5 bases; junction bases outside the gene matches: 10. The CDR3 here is CASSLEGGGGGNEKLFF. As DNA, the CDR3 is TGTGCCAGCAGCTTAGAGGGGGGCGGAGGGGGCAATGAAAAACTGTTTTTT.

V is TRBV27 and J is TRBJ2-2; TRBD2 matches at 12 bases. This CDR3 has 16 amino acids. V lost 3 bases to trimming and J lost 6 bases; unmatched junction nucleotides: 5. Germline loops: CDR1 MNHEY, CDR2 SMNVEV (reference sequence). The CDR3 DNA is TGTGCCAGCAGTTTCCGGACTAGCGGGGTGGCCGGGGAGCTGTTTTTT. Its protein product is CASSFRTSGVAGELFF.

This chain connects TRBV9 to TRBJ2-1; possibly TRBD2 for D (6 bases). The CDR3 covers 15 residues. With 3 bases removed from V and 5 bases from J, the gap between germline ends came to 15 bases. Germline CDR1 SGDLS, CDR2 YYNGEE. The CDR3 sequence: CASSASGRAHNEQFF. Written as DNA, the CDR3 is TGTGCCAGCAGCGCCAGCGGGCGCGCCCACAATGAGCAGTTCTTC.

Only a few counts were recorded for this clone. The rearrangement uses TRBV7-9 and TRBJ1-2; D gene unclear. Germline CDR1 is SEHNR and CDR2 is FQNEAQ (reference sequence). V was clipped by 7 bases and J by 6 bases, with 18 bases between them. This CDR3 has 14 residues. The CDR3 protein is CASTRGIEVDGYTF. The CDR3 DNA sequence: TGTGCCAGCACCAGAGGGATCGAAGTCGATGGCTACACCTTC.

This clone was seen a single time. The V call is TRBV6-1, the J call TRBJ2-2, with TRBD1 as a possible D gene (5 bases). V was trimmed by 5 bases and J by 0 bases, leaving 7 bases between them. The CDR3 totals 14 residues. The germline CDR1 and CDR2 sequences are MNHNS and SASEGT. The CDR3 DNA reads TGTGCCAGCAGTCCAGGGACGAACACCGGGGAGCTGTTTTTT. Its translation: CASSPGTNTGELFF.

The CDR3: CASSIERRQPYEQYF. CDR3 in DNA: TGTGCCAGTAGTATAGAGAGGAGACAGCCTTACGAGCAGTACTTC. V gene TRBV19 combines with J gene TRBJ2-7, with D maybe TRBD1 (5 bases). V was shortened by 0 bases and J by 4 bases, with 13 bases between the two germline ends. The germline CDR1 and CDR2 sequences are LNHDA and SQIVND (reference sequence). The CDR3 has 15 amino acids.

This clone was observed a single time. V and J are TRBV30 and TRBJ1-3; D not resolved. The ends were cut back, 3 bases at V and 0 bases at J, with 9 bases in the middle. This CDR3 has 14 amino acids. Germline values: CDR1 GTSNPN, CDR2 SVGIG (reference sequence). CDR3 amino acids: CAWRNRYSGNTIYF. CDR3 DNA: TGTGCCTGGAGAAACCGCTACTCTGGAAACACCATATATTTT.

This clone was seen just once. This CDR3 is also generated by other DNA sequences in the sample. CDR3 in amino acids: CASSLDGRGETQYF. As DNA, the CDR3 is TGTGCCAGCAGCTTAGACGGCAGGGGAGAGACCCAGTACTTC. V gene TRBV7-8 combines with J gene TRBJ2-5; D is perhaps TRBD1 (6 bases). V was pared by 1 base and J by 4 bases, with 10 bases between. Germline-derived CDR1 and CDR2 are SGHVS and FQNEAQ. This CDR3 has 14 residues.

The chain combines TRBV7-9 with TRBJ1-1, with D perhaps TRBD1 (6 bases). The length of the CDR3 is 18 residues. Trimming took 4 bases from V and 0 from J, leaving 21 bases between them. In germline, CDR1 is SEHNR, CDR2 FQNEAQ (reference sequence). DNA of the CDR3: TGTGCCAGCAGCTCCGGGGGGGGCTCCGGCCGGATGAACACTGAAGCTTTCTTT. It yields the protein CASSSGGGSGRMNTEAFF.

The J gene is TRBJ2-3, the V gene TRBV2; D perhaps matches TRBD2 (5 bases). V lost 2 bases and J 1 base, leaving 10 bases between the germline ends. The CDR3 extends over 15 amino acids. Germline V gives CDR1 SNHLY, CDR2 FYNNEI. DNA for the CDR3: TGTGCCAGCAGTGAAATAGGACTCCGCACAGATACGCAGTATTTT. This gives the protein CASSEIGLRTDTQYF.

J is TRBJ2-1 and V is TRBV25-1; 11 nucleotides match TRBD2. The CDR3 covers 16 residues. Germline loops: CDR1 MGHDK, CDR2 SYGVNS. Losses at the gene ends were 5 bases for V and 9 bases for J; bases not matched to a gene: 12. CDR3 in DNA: TGTGCCAGCAGTCATGGCGGGGTAGCGGGAGGGGGTGAGCAGTTCTTC. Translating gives CASSHGGVAGGGEQFF.

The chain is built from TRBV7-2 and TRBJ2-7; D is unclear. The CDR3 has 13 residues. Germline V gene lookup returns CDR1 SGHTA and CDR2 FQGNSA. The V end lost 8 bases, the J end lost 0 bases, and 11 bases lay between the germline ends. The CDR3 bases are TGTGCCAGCTTGTCCCTAAGCTCCTACGAGCAGTACTTC. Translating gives CASLSLSSYEQYF.

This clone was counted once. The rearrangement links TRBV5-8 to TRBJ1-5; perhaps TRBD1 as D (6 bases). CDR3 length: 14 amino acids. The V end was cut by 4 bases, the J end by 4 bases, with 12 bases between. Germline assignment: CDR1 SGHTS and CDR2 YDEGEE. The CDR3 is CASSGGQKNQPQHF. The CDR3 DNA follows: TGTGCCAGCAGCGGTGGACAGAAGAATCAGCCCCAGCATTTT.

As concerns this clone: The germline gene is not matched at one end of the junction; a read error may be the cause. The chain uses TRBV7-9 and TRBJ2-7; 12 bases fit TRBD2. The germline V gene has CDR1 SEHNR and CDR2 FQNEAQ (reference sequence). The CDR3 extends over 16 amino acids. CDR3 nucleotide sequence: TGTTCCAGCAGCTACCCGGCTAGCGGGAGGGCCTACGAGCAGTACTTC. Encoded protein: CSSSYPASGRAYEQYF.

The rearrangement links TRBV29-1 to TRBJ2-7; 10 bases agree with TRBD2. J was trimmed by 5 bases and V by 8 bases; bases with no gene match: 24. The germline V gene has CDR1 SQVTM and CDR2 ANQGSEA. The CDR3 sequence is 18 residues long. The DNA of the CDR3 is TGCAGCCTACACAAGGCCAGGTTTGCTAGCGGGAGTTCCAACGAGCAGTACTTC. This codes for CSLHKARFASGSSNEQYF.

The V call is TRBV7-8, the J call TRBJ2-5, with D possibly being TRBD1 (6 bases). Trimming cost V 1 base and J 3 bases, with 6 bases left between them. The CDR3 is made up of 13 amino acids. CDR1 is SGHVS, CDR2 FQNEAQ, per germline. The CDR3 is CASSLDREETQYF. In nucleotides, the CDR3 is TGTGCCAGCAGCTTAGACAGGGAAGAGACCCAGTACTTC.

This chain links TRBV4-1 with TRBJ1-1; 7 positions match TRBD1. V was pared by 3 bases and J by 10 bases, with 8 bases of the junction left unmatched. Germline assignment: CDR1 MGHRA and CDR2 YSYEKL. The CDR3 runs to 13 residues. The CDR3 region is CASSQTITGAAFF. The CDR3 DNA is TGCGCCAGCAGCCAGACGATTACAGGGGCAGCTTTCTTT.

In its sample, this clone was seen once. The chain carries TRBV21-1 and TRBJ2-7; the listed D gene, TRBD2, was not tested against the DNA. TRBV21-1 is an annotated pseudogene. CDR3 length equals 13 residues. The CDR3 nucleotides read TGTGCCAGCAGGAAGCTCGTCTCCTACGAGCAGTACTTC. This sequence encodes CASRKLVSYEQYF.

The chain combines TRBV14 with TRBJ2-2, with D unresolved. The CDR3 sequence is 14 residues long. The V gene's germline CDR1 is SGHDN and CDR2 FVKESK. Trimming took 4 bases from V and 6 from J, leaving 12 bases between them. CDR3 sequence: CASSPRLVSGELFF. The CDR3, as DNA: TGTGCCAGCAGCCCGCGCTTGGTCTCCGGGGAGCTGTTTTTT.

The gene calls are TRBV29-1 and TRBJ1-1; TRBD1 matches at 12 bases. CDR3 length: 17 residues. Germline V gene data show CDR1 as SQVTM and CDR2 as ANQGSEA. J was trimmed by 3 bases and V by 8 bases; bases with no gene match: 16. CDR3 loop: CSPSPGQGARRDTEAFF. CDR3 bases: TGCAGCCCCTCACCGGGACAGGGGGCGAGGAGAGACACTGAAGCTTTCTTT.

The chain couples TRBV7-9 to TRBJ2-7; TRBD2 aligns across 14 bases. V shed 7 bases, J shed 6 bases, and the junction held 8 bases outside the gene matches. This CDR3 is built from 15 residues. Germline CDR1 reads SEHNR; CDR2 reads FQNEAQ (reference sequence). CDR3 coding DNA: TGTGCCAGCACCGAGACTAGCGGGAGGGCCCGCGAGCAGTACTTC. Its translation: CASTETSGRAREQYF.

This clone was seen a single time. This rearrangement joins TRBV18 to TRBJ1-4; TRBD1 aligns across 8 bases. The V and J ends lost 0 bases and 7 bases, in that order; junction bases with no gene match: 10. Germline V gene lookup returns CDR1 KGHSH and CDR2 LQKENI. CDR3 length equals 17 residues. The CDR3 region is CASSPPKTGVGAEKLFF. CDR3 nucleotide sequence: TGTGCCAGCTCACCACCGAAGACAGGGGTCGGGGCTGAAAAACTGTTTTTT. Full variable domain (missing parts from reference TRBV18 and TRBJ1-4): NAGVMQNPRHLVRRRGQEARLRCSPMKGHSHVYWYRQLPEEGLKFMVYLQKENIIDESGMPKERFSAEFPKEGPSILRIQQVVRGDSAAYFCASSPPKTGVGAEKLFFGSGTQLSVL.

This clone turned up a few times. The CDR3 nucleotides read TGCGCCAGCAGCTTGGATGGCAGCAATCAGCCCCAGCATTTT. This sequence encodes CASSLDGSNQPQHF. The J gene is TRBJ1-5, the V gene TRBV5-1; D gene unclear. The V end was cut by 0 bases, the J end by 1 base, with 5 bases between. The length of the CDR3 is 14 residues. The germline gives CDR1 SGHRS, CDR2 YFSETQ.

This CDR3 reads CSVEQGLRLGAFF. Written as DNA, the CDR3 is TGCAGCGTGGAGCAGGGGCTAAGGCTGGGGGCTTTCTTT. The chain links TRBV29-1 to TRBJ1-1; D may be TRBD1 (6 bases). CDR1 is SQVTM, CDR2 ANQGSEA, per germline. The CDR3 is 13 residues long. V was shortened by 6 bases and J by 11 bases, with 22 bases between the two germline ends.

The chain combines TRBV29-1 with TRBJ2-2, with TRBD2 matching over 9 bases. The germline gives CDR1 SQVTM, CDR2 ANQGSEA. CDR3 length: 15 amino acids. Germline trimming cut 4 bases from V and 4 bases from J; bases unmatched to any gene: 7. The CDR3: CSVVVSSGGTGELFF. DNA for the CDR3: TGCAGCGTTGTAGTGAGTAGCGGGGGCACCGGGGAGCTGTTTTTT.

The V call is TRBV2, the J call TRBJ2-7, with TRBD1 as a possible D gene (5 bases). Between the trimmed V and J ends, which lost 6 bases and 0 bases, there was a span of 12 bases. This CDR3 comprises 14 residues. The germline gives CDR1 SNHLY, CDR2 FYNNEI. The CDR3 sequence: CASREQEISYEQYF. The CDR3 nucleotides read TGTGCCAGCAGGGAACAGGAAATCTCCTACGAGCAGTACTTC.

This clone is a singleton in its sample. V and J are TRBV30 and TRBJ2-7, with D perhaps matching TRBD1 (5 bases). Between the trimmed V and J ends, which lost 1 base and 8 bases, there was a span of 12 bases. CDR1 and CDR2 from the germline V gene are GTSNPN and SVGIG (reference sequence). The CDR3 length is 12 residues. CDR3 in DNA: TGTGCCTGGAGTGAGGCAGGGCACAAGCAGTACTTC. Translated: CAWSEAGHKQYF.